The source of this TCR beta chain is a study of regulatory T cells in long-lasting Graves disease. This clonotype was seen many times. V was cut by 6 bases and J by 1 base, with 15 bases left in between. This CDR3 has 15 amino acids. The time point: persistent/refractory GD, antithyroid drugs over 5 years with positive TRAb. From RNA extracted from PBMCs, the TCR library was made. Sequencing libraries for TCR beta were prepared with iRepertoire HTBI primers and Arm-PCR of CDR3 regions. TCRdb processed the multiplex PCR reads anew with MiXCR; each CDR3 protein has one entry. Among about 460,000 distinct CDR3 sequences listed, roughly 23% were seen once.

Specimen: peripheral blood mononuclear cells (PBMCs), collected when the disease was refractory, from a patient treated with antithyroid drugs. This clonotype originated in a female donor with Graves disease. V is TRBV12-3 or TRBV12-4 and J is TRBJ1-1; the D is unclear. The DNA for the CDR3 is TGTGCCAGCAGCCTCCCTTCGGCAGAGAACACTGAAGCTTTCTTT. As protein: CASSLPSAENTEAFF.